This T cell receptor beta chain was sequenced for a study of graft-versus-host responses after intestinal transplantation. Whole-study findings and limits: The marrow of recipients harbored GvH clones, and ileum or blood showed some of them first.

This clone is labeled medium-sized. After the reaction, proliferating CFSE-low CD3+CD4+ and CD3+CD8+ responders were sorted. From germline, CDR1 is MNHEY and CDR2 SMNVEV (reference sequence). The ends were cut back, 10 bases at V and 2 bases at J, with 15 bases in the middle. The CDR3 runs to 14 residues. Libraries were prepared by immunoSEQ multiplex PCR; TCRdb keeps only in-frame clonotypes and omits some of them. The sample gives just over 4,000 clones, under 25% of which show up once; roughly 5.5% is in the top ten. The chain is built from TRBV27 and TRBJ1-5; maybe TRBD1 (5 bases). The sequenced sample was alloreactive CD4+ T cells from a mixed lymphocyte reaction culture, obtained before transplantation. Subset reported: CFSE-low proliferating T cells sorted from approximately 6-day pre-transplant mixed lymphocyte reaction (GvH or HvG direction). The clonotype comes from a human patient who was an organ donor for intestinal transplantation. The CDR3 sequence: CATPAREGNQPQHF. DNA of the CDR3: TGTGCCACCCCGGCCAGGGAAGGCAATCAGCCCCAGCATTTT.